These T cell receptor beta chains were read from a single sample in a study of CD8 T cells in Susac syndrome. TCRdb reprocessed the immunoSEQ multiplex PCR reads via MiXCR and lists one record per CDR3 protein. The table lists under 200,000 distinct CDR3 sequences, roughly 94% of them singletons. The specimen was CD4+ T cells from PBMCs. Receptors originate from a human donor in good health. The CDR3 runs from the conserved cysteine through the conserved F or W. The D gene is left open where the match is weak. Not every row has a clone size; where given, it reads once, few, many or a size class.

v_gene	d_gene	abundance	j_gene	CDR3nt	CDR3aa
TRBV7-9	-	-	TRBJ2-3	TGTGCCAGCGGGACCCCCGGCACAGATACGCAGTATTTT	CASGTPGTDTQYF
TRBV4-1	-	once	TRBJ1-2	TGCGCCAGCAGCCAAGCAGGGATAAATGGCTACACCTTC	CASSQAGINGYTF
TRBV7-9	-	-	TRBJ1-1	TGTGCCAGCAGCTTACCGGTGCAGACTTTTATGAACACTGAAGCTTTCTTT	CASSLPVQTFMNTEAFF
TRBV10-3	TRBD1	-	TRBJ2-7	TGTGCCATCAAAAACCGGGACAGTTCCTACGAGCAGTACTTC	CAIKNRDSSYEQYF
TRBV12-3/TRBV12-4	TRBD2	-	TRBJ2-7	TGTGCCAGCAGCTCCCCGGGCGGGAGGGCCCGCGAGCAGTACTTC	CASSSPGGRAREQYF
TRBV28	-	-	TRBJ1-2	TGTGCCAGCAGTCAGAGCGGCGGCAGATACTATGGCTACACCTTC	CASSQSGGRYYGYTF
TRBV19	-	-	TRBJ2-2	TGTGCCAGTAGCCCCCTGCGACCGAGGGGCGGGGAGCTGTTTTTT	CASSPLRPRGGELFF
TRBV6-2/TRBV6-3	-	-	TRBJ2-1	TGTGCCAGCAGGCCAATTTTCAATGAGCAGTTCTTC	CASRPIFNEQFF
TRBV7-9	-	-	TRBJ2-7	TGTGCCAGCAGCTTAGGGCAGCCTAACTACGAGCAGTACTTC	CASSLGQPNYEQYF
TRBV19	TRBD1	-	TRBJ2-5	TGTGCCAGCGGGACAGGACGCAAAGAGACCCAGTACTTC	CASGTGRKETQYF
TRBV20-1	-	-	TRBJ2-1	TGCAGTGCTAGCGTTGGCGGTAGCTCCTACAATGAGCAGTTCTTC	CSASVGGSSYNEQFF
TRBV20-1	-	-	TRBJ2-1	TGCAGTGCTAGAGATTTCCCCCAAGGTGAGCAGTTCTTC	CSARDFPQGEQFF
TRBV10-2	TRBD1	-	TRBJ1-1	TGCGCCAGCAGCGCCTGGACAGGGAAGAACACTGAAGCTTTCTTT	CASSAWTGKNTEAFF
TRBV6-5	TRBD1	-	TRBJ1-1	TGTGCCAGCAGCCCCGACCGGACAGGGGTTGCTTTCTTT	CASSPDRTGVAFF
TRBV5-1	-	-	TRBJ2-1	TGCGCCAGCAGCTCGGGACTCATAAACAATGAGCAGTTCTTC	CASSSGLINNEQFF
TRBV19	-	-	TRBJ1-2	TGTGCCAGTCGTGGACAGTGGATCTATGGCTACACCTTC	CASRGQWIYGYTF
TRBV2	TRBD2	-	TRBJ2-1	TGTGCCGGTTCCGGACCAGCGGGAGTTCAGTTCTTC	CAGSGPAGVQFF
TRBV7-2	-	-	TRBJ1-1	TGTGCCAGCAGCTTAGAGGGAGGGCGCGCCACTGAAGCTTTCTTT	CASSLEGGRATEAFF
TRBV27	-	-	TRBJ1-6	TGTGCCAGCAGTCCTACAGGGAGGCCTTTCTATAATTCACCCCTCCACTTT	CASSPTGRPFYNSPLHF
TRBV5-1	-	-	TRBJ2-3	TGCGCCAGCAGCCGAGGGGATCAAGATACGCAGTATTTT	CASSRGDQDTQYF
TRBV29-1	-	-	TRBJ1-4	TGCAGCGTTGGACGTGGAGATGAAAAACTGTTTTTT	CSVGRGDEKLFF
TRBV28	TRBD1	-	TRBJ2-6	TGTGCCAGCAGTTTGAGGGGGCTCTCTGGGGCCAACGTCCTGACTTTC	CASSLRGLSGANVLTF
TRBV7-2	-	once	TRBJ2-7	TGTGCCAGCAGCTTAGCCACACAGACCCCCTACGAGCAGTACTTC	CASSLATQTPYEQYF